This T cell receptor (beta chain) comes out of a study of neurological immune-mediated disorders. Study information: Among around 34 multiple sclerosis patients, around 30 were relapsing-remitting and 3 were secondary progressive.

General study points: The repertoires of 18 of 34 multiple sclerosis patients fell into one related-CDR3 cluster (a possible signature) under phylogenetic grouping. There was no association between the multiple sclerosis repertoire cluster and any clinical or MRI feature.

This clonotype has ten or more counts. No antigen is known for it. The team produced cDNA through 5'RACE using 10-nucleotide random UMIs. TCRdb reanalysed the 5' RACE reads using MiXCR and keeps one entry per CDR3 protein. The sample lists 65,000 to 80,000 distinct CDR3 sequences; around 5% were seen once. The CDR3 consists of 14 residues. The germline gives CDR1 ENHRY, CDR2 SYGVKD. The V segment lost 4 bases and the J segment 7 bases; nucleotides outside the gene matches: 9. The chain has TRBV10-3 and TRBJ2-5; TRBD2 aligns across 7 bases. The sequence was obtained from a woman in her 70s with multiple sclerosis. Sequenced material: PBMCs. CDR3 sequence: CAISGGGSTGTQYF. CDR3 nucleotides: TGTGCCATCAGTGGGGGGGGTTCTACAGGGACCCAGTACTTC.